The 26 T cell receptor beta chains below were found in one sample sequenced in a study of shared clonotypes between healthy human individuals (dated by TCRdb to about 2020). Receptors were amplified or captured by the immunoSEQ multiplex PCR assay. Imported from immuneACCESS, the table was reduced by TCRdb to in-frame sequences with V and J called. These copies leave out some clones; in studies compared against another copy, an unresolved V gene accounts for under half, and the cause of the remainder is not known. The sample data list 1,400,000 or so clones, and around 98.5% of these were observed just once. The biggest ten clones account for under 0.45% of the sample. The sequenced material came from naive CD4+ T cells sorted from blood. The intended sense of this specimen's cell subset or site label: CD45RA+ positively selected. Receptors originate from a young man in good health.

This clone has a single count. The chain employs TRBV28 and TRBJ1-1; TRBD1 matches 8 bases. V trimming: 4 bases; J trimming: 11 bases; junction bases outside the gene matches: 12. The CDR3 is 14 amino acids. Germline assignment: CDR1 MDHEN and CDR2 SYDVKM. CDR3 sequence reads: CASSSDRASFMAFF. CDR3 nucleotides: TGTGCCAGCAGTTCGGACAGGGCCTCGTTTATGGCTTTCTTT.

The chain is built from TRBV5-1 and TRBJ2-2; the match to TRBD2 covers 14 bases. The germline V gene has CDR1 SGHRS and CDR2 YFSETQ. The CDR3 loop spans 17 amino acids. The V gene end was trimmed by 4 bases and the J gene end by 4 bases; junction bases not matched to a gene: 6. CDR3 residues: CASSQGLAGVVTGELFF. CDR3 DNA sequence: TGCGCCAGCAGCCAGGGACTAGCGGGAGTCGTCACCGGGGAGCTGTTTTTT.

The chain carries TRBV19 and TRBJ2-3, with a weak D call TRBD2 (6 bases). V lost 3 bases, J lost 4 bases, and 14 bases lay in between. Germline CDR1 is LNHDA and CDR2 is SQIVND (reference sequence). CDR3 length equals 15 residues. The CDR3 is CASSIGGIVADTQYF. CDR3 DNA: TGTGCCAGTAGTATTGGCGGGATAGTTGCAGATACGCAGTATTTT.

The chain carries TRBV5-5 and TRBJ2-3; D unclear. Deletions cut 0 bases from V and 0 bases from J, with 17 bases between. Germline V gene data show CDR1 as SGHKS and CDR2 as YYEKEE (reference sequence). This CDR3 has 18 residues. Here the CDR3 DNA reads TGTGCCAGCAGCTTGGACGTAATGGTTCTAGAGAGCACAGATACGCAGTATTTT. Its translation: CASSLDVMVLESTDTQYF.

This clone came up once. V gene TRBV2 combines with J gene TRBJ2-5, with 9 bases that match TRBD1. J lost 5 bases, V lost 6 bases, and 7 bases had no gene match. The CDR3 is made up of 14 amino acids. Looked up from germline, CDR1 is SNHLY and CDR2 is FYNNEI. The CDR3 DNA follows: TGTGCCAGCAGGACCACAGGGGGCTGGGAGACCCAGTACTTC. This translates into CASRTTGGWETQYF.

V usage is TRBV10-1 and J usage is TRBJ2-5; D might be TRBD2 (6 bases). The germline V gene encodes CDR1 WNHNN and CDR2 SYGVQD (reference sequence). V dropped 2 bases and J dropped 1 base, with 8 bases sitting between them. The CDR3 covers 14 residues. CDR3 in amino acids: CASSEGTPQETQYF. The CDR3 DNA follows: TGCGCCAGCAGTGAGGGGACTCCCCAAGAGACCCAGTACTTC.

The chain's CDR3 is CAWSGTGLSTDTQYF. The CDR3 nucleotides read TGTGCCTGGAGTGGGACAGGCCTTAGCACAGATACGCAGTATTTT. The J gene is TRBJ2-3, the V gene TRBV30; 7 bases line up with TRBD1. With V trimmed by 1 base and J by 0 bases, 4 bases remained unmatched. The CDR3 sequence is 15 residues long. Germline-derived CDR1 and CDR2 are GTSNPN and SVGIG (reference sequence).

The CDR3 here is CASSVGGEGAYEQYF. DNA for the CDR3: TGTGCCAGCAGCGTCGGGGGGGAAGGGGCCTACGAGCAGTACTTC. The rearrangement joins TRBV9 to TRBJ2-7, with TRBD2 identical over 8 bases. CDR1 is SGDLS and CDR2 is YYNGEE in the germline V gene. Losses at the gene ends were 2 bases for V and 2 bases for J; bases not matched to a gene: 6. The CDR3 sequence is 15 residues long.

This chain links TRBV4-1 with TRBJ2-1, with TRBD2 matching over 8 bases. The germline V gene has CDR1 MGHRA and CDR2 YSYEKL. The CDR3 sequence is 16 residues long. After removal of 1 base from V and 1 base from J, the junction contained 3 bases not matched to a gene. CDR3 loop: CASSQGGRMSYNEQFF. Written as DNA, the CDR3 is TGCGCCAGCAGCCAAGGCGGGAGGATGTCCTACAATGAGCAGTTCTTC.

The rearrangement uses TRBV7-9 and TRBJ1-4; a weak D match, TRBD1 (5 bases). V was clipped by 0 bases and J by 7 bases, with 9 bases between them. Germline V gene lookup returns CDR1 SEHNR and CDR2 FQNEAQ (reference sequence). The CDR3 runs to 14 residues. This chain's CDR3 is CASSLAGRTEKLFF. In DNA, the CDR3 is TGTGCCAGCAGCTTAGCGGGGCGGACTGAAAAACTGTTTTTT.

The chain recombines TRBV7-2 with TRBJ1-1; a weak D match, TRBD1 (5 bases). Trimming pared 3 bases from V and 8 bases from J, leaving 10 bases between. Germline CDR1 reads SGHTA; CDR2 reads FQGNSA. The CDR3 length is 12 residues. DNA for the CDR3: TGTGCCAGCAGCTTCCCTGGGACCGAAGCTTTCTTT. This encodes CASSFPGTEAFF.

This clone was observed once. V is TRBV7-9 and J is TRBJ2-5; TRBD2 matches at 7 bases. CDR3 length: 15 amino acids. Trimming at V came to 1 base and at J to 3 bases, leaving 5 bases not matched to a gene. CDR1 and CDR2 (germline): SEHNR, FQNEAQ (reference sequence). The CDR3 region has the DNA TGTGCCAGCAGCTTAGAAGGGACTACCAAAGAGACCCAGTACTTC. It specifies CASSLEGTTKETQYF.

The chain is built from TRBV5-1 and TRBJ1-1, with 10 nucleotides matching TRBD1. Germline V gene lookup returns CDR1 SGHRS and CDR2 YFSETQ. With 4 bases clipped from V and 0 bases from J, the junction kept 6 bases outside the gene matches. The CDR3 consists of 16 residues. The DNA of the CDR3 is TGCGCCAGCAGCACCGGACAGGGGGGAATGAACACTGAAGCTTTCTTT. Residues: CASSTGQGGMNTEAFF.

Concerning this clone itself: This sample also contains other DNA sequences that code for the same CDR3. This chain connects TRBV20-1 to TRBJ2-3; D is ambiguous. Germline CDR1 DFQATT, CDR2 SNEGSKA (reference sequence). The V gene lost 4 bases and the J gene lost 3 bases, with 2 bases spanning the gap. CDR3 length equals 10 residues. CDR3: CSATTDTQYF. CDR3 coding DNA: TGCAGTGCTACAACAGATACGCAGTATTTT.

The chain uses TRBV28 and TRBJ2-1; TRBD1 agrees at 8 bases. J lost 5 bases, V lost 7 bases, and 16 bases had no gene match. The CDR3 spans 17 residues. CDR1 is MDHEN and CDR2 is SYDVKM in the germline V gene. CDR3 region: CASNFAGGSRSHNEQFF. DNA of the CDR3: TGTGCCAGCAACTTTGCAGGGGGCTCTCGTTCGCACAATGAGCAGTTCTTC. Drawing the rest from reference TRBV28 and TRBJ2-1, the complete variable domain is DVKVTQSSRYLVKRTGEKVFLECVQDMDHENMFWYRQDPGLGLRLIYFSYDVKMKEKGDIPEGYSVSREKKERFSLILESASTNQTSMYLCASNFAGGSRSHNEQFFGPGTRLTVL.

This chain connects TRBV18 to TRBJ1-5; D unresolved. The germline V gene has CDR1 KGHSH and CDR2 LQKENI. CDR3 length: 12 residues. V lost 4 bases, J lost 6 bases, and 7 bases lay in between. Here the CDR3 reads CASSHTAQPQHF. CDR3 nucleotide sequence: TGTGCCAGCTCACATACGGCTCAGCCCCAGCATTTT.

The rearrangement joins TRBV19 to TRBJ1-5; no definite D call. Germline V gene sequence: CDR1 LNHDA, CDR2 SQIVND (reference sequence). This CDR3 comprises 14 residues. The V and J ends lost 3 bases and 0 bases respectively, with 6 bases between them. CDR3 nucleotides: TGTGCCAGTAGTATTGTTTATAGCAATCAGCCCCAGCATTTT. Protein product: CASSIVYSNQPQHF.

This chain connects TRBV28 to TRBJ1-2; D perhaps matches TRBD1 (5 bases). The CDR3 has 16 amino acids. V gave up 3 bases and J gave up 5 bases, with 19 bases separating them. Germline V gives CDR1 MDHEN, CDR2 SYDVKM. CDR3 nucleotides: TGTGCCAGCAGTTTTGTCAACCGCAGGGATCCATATGGCTACACCTTC. This encodes CASSFVNRRDPYGYTF.

V and J are TRBV7-2 and TRBJ2-5; 8 nucleotides agree with TRBD1. The CDR3 has 14 amino acids. Germline V CDR1 and CDR2: SGHTA, FQGNSA. After removal of 4 bases from V and 6 bases from J, the junction contained 7 bases not matched to a gene. The chain's CDR3 is CASSYAGQGQTQYF. In DNA form, the CDR3 reads TGTGCCAGCAGCTACGCCGGACAGGGTCAGACCCAGTACTTC.

This clone appeared once. The V call is TRBV4-3, the J call TRBJ2-7; 9 bases match TRBD1. Germline CDR1 and CDR2: LGHNA and YSLEER. V lost 3 bases and J lost 5; bases outside the gene matches: 14. The CDR3 runs to 17 residues. The CDR3 sequence is CASSQALPGQGRNEQYF. DNA for the CDR3: TGCGCCAGCAGCCAGGCCTTACCGGGACAGGGACGAAACGAGCAGTACTTC.

The rearrangement joins TRBV2 to TRBJ1-1, with D unresolved. The V gene lost 4 bases and the J gene lost 1 base, with 7 bases spanning the gap. The CDR3 spans 13 residues. Germline CDR1 SNHLY, CDR2 FYNNEI. Here the CDR3 DNA reads TGTGCCAGCAGTGGGGCGAGGAACACTGAAGCTTTCTTT. It codes for CASSGARNTEAFF.

The chain has TRBV27 and TRBJ1-1; no clear D gene. The CDR3 length is 14 residues. Deletions cut 5 bases from V and 1 base from J, with 11 bases between. Per the germline V gene, CDR1 is MNHEY and CDR2 is SMNVEV (reference sequence). DNA for the CDR3: TGTGCCAGCAGTAAAAAGGCCTGGAACACTGAAGCTTTCTTT. Translating it yields CASSKKAWNTEAFF.

V is TRBV18 and J is TRBJ2-7; D might be TRBD2 (5 bases). CDR3 size: 15 residues. Trimming took off 7 bases at V and 4 bases at J, with 20 bases between the two ends. Per the germline V gene, CDR1 is KGHSH and CDR2 is LQKENI. This CDR3 reads CASLMGAGSGYEQYF. Written as DNA, the CDR3 is TGTGCCAGCTTGATGGGAGCCGGGTCGGGGTACGAGCAGTACTTC.

This chain connects TRBV28 to TRBJ2-7; 11 bases align to TRBD2. Trimming removed 4 bases from V and 3 bases from J; junction bases left unmatched: 5. CDR3 length equals 15 residues. Per the germline V gene, CDR1 is MDHEN and CDR2 is SYDVKM. The DNA of the CDR3 is TGTGCCAGCAGTTACATAGCGGGAGGGTACTACGAGCAGTACTTC. Protein: CASSYIAGGYYEQYF.

This chain connects TRBV5-4 to TRBJ2-6, with a possible D match to TRBD2 (5 bases). V was shortened by 4 bases and J by 2 bases, with 13 bases between the two germline ends. This CDR3 comprises 16 residues. Germline V gene sequence: CDR1 SGHNT, CDR2 YYREEE (reference sequence). The CDR3 DNA reads as TGTGCCAGCAGCGTCCGAGGAGGTGCTGGGGCCAACGTCCTGACTTTC. Its translation: CASSVRGGAGANVLTF.

V is TRBV10-3 and J is TRBJ1-5; possible D gene TRBD1, 5 bases. This CDR3 region has 14 residues. V lost 6 bases to trimming and J lost 4 bases, with 13 bases between them. Germline V gene sequence: CDR1 ENHRY, CDR2 SYGVKD. CDR3 DNA sequence: TGTGCCATCAGCCCGACGTGGGGGAATCAGCCCCAGCATTTT. It translates to CAISPTWGNQPQHF.